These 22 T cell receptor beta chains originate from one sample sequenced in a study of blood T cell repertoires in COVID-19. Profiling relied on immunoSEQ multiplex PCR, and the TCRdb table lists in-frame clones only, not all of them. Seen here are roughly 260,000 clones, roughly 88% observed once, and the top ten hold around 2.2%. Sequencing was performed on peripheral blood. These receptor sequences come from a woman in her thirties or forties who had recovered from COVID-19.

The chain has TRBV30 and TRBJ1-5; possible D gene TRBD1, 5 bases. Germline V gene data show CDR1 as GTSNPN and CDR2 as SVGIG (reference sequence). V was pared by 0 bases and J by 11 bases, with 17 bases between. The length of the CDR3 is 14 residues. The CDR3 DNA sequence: TGTGCCTGGAGTGTAGTGCAGGGCGGGGGAGCCCAGCATTTT. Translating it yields CAWSVVQGGGAQHF.

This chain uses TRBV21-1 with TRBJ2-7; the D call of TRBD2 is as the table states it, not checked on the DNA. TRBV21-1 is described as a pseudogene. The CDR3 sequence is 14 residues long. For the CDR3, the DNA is TGTGCCAGCAGCAACCGGGACCGGCGGGGTGAGCAGTACTTC. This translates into CASSNRDRRGEQYF.

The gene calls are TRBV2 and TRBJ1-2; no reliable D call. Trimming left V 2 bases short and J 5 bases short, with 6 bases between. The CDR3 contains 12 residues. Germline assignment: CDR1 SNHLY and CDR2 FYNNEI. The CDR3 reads CASSEFTYGYTF. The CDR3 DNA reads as TGTGCCAGCAGTGAATTTACTTATGGCTACACCTTC.

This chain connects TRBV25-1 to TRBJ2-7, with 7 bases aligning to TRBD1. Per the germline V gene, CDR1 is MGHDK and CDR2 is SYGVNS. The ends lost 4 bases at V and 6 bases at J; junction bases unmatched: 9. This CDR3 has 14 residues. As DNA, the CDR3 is TGTGCCAGCAGTGTCCAGGGGGTTTCGCGCGAGCAGTACTTC. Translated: CASSVQGVSREQYF.

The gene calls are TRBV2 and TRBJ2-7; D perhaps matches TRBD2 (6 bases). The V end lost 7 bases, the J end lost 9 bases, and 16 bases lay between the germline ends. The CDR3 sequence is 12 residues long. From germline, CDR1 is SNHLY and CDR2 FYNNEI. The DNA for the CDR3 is TGTGCCAGCATTATCGGGGGTCAAAGGCAGTACTTC. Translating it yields CASIIGGQRQYF.

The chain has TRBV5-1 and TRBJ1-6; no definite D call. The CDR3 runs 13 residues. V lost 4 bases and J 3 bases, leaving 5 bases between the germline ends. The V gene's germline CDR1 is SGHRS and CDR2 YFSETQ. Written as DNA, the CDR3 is TGCGCCAGCAGCCGGGACTATAATTCACCCCTCCACTTT. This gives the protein CASSRDYNSPLHF.

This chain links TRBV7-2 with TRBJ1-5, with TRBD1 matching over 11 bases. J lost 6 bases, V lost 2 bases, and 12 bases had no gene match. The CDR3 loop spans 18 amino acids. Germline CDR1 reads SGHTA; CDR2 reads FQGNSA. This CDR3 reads CASSLPPLGTGGSQPQHF. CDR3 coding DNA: TGTGCCAGCAGCTTACCACCTTTAGGGACAGGGGGTAGTCAGCCCCAGCATTTT.

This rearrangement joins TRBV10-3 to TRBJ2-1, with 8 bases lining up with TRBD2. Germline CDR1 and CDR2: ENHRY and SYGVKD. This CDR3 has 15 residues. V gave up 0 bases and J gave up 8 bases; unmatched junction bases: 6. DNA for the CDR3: TGTGCCATCAGTGAGTCGACGGGGGGGACGTATGAGCAGTTCTTC. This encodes CAISESTGGTYEQFF.

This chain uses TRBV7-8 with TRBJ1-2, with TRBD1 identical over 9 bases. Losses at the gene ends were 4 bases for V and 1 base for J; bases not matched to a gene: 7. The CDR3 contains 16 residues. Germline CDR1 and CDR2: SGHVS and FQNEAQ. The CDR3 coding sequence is TGTGCCAGCAGCTCGACTCCGGACAGGGGTAACTATGGCTACACCTTC. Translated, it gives CASSSTPDRGNYGYTF.

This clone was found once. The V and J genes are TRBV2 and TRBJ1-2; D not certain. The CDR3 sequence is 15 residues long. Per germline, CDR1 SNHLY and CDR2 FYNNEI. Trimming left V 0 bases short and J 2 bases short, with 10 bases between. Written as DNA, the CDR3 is TGTGCCAGCAGTGAAGCCCCAGGCTTGAACTATGGCTACACCTTC. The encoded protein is CASSEAPGLNYGYTF. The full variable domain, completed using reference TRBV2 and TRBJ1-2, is EPEVTQTPSHQVTQMGQEVILRCVPISNHLYFYWYRQILGQKVEFLVSFYNNEISEKSEIFDDQFSVERPDGSNFTLKIRSTKLEDSAMYFCASSEAPGLNYGYTFGSGTRLTVV.

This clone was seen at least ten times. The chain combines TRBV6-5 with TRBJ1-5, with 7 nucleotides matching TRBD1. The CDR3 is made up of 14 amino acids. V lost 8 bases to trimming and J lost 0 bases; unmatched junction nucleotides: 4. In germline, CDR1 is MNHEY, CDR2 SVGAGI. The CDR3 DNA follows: TGTGCCAGCCGGGACAGACATAGCAATCAGCCCCAGCATTTT. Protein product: CASRDRHSNQPQHF.

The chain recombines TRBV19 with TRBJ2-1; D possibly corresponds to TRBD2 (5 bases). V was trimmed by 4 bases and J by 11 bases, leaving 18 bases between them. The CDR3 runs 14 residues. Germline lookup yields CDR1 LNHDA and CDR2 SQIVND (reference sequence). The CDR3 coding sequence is TGTGCCAGTAGTAATGAGGGCCAAAGTTCCAAGCAGTTCTTC. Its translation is CASSNEGQSSKQFF.

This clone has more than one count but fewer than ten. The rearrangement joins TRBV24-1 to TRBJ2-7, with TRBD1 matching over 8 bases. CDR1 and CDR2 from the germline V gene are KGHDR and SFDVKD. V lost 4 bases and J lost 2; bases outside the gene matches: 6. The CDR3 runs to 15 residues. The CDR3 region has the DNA TGTGCCACCAGTGACCATGGGACAGGCGCCTACGAGCAGTACTTC. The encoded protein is CATSDHGTGAYEQYF.

CDR3 sequence reads: CASSPATGVETQYF. CDR3 nucleotide sequence: TGTGCCAGCTCACCAGCGACAGGGGTAGAGACCCAGTACTTC. The chain couples TRBV18 to TRBJ2-5, with TRBD1 matching over 8 bases. The CDR3 is 14 residues long. V dropped 2 bases and J dropped 4; count of bases not matched to a gene: 3. CDR1 is KGHSH, CDR2 LQKENI, per germline.

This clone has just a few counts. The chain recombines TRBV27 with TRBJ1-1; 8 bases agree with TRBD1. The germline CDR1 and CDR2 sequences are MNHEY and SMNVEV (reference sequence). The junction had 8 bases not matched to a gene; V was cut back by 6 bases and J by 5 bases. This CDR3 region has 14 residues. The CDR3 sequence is CASRNQGARTEAFF. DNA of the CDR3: TGTGCCAGCAGGAACCAGGGGGCGCGGACTGAAGCTTTCTTT.

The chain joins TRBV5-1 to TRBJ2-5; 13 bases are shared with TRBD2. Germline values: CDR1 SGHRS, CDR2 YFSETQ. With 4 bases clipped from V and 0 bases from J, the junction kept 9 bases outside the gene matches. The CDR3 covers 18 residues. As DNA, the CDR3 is TGCGCCAGCAGCCCTGGGACTAGCGGGGTTCCCTACCAAGAGACCCAGTACTTC. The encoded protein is CASSPGTSGVPYQETQYF.

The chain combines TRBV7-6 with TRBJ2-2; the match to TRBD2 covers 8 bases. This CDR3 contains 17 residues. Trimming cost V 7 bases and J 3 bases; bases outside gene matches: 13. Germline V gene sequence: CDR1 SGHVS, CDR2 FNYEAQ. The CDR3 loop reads CASNGLAGAGDTGELFF. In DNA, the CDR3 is TGTGCCAGCAACGGACTAGCCGGGGCGGGGGACACCGGGGAGCTGTTTTTT.

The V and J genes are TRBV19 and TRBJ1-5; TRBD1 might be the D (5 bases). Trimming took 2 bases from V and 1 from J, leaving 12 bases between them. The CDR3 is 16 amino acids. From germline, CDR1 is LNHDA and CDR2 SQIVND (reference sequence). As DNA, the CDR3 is TGTGCCAGTAGTATATGGGGCGGGAGGAGCAATCAGCCCCAGCATTTT. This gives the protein CASSIWGGRSNQPQHF.

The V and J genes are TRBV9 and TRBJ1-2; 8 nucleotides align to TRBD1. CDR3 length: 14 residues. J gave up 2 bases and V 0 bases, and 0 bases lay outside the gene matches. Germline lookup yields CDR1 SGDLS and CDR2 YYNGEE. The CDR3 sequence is CASSVDRGNYGYTF. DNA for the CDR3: TGTGCCAGCAGCGTAGACAGGGGGAACTATGGCTACACCTTC. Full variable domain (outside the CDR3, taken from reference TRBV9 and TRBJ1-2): DSGVTQTPKHLITATGQRVTLRCSPRSGDLSVYWYQQSLDQGLQFLIQYYNGEERAKGNILERFSAQQFPDLHSELNLSSLELGDSALYFCASSVDRGNYGYTFGSGTRLTVV.

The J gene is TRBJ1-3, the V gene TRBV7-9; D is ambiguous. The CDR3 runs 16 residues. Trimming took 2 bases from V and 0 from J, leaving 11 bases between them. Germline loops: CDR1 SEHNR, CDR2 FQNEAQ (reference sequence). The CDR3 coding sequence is TGTGCCAGCAGCTTATGGTCCGAGAGCTCTGGAAACACCATATATTTT. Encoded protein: CASSLWSESSGNTIYF.

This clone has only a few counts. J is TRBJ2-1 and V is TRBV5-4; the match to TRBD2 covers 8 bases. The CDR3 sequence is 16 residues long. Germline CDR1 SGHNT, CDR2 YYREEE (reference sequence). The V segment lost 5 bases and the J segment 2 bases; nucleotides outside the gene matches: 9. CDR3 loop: CASSDGLAVAYNEQFF. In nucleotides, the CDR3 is TGTGCCAGCAGTGATGGACTAGCAGTAGCCTACAATGAGCAGTTCTTC.

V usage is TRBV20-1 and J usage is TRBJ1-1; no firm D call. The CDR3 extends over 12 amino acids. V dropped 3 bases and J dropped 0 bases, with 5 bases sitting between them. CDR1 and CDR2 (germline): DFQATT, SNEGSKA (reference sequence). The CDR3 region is CSASPVNTEAFF. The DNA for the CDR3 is TGCAGTGCTAGTCCAGTGAACACTGAAGCTTTCTTT.